This record concerns one T cell receptor beta chain sequence. Treatment here: randomized to nivolumab then ipilimumab (arm A) or the reverse (arm B). None of the patients previously received DNA-damaging chemotherapy. Live CD3+CD8+ CD19− CD56− cells were sorted from PBMCs. Sequenced by immunoSEQ multiplex PCR; TCRdb stores in-frame clones only, minus some. This table has 3,800 or so clones, 60% to 70% appearing once. The germline CDR1 and CDR2 sequences are SGHRS and YFSETQ. The CDR3 consists of 15 residues. V shed 4 bases and J 5 bases; nucleotides not matched to a gene: 6. The entry originates in a study of sequential checkpoint blockade in melanoma. The overall study: First-line arms were nivolumab then ipilimumab, or the reverse, randomized 1:1. Each arm's sequence ended with maintenance nivolumab.

Here the sequenced sample was CD8+ T cells sorted from blood (inferred from file names), taken from a patient given nivolumab and ipilimumab in sequence. This TCR was recovered from a human donor with melanoma. The chain recombines TRBV5-1 with TRBJ2-2; 9 nucleotides align to TRBD1. In DNA, the CDR3 is TGCGCCAGCAGCGATGACAGGGGGGGGACCGGGGAGCTGTTTTTT. As protein: CASSDDRGGTGELFF.